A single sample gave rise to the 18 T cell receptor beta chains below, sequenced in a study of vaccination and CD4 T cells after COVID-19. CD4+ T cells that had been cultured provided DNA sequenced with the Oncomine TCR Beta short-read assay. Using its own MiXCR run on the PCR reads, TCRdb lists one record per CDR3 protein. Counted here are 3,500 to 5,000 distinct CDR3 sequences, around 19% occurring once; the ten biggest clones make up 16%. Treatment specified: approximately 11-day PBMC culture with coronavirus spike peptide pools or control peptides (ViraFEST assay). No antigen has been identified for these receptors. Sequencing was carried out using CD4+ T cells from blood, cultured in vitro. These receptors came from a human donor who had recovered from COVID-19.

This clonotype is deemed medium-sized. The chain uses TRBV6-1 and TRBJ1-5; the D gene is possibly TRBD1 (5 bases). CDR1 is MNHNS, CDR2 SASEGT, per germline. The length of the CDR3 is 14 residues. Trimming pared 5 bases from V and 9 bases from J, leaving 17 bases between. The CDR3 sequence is CASSPRGNQGPQHF. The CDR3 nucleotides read TGTGCCAGCAGTCCGCGGGGTAATCAGGGGCCCCAGCATTTT.

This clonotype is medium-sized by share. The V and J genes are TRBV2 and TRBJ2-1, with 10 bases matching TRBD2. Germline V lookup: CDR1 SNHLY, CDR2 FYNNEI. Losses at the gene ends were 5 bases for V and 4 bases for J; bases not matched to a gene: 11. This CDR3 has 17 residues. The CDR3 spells CASSPLSGGSLYNEQFF. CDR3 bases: TGTGCCAGCAGTCCCCTTAGCGGGGGGTCGCTATACAATGAGCAGTTCTTC.

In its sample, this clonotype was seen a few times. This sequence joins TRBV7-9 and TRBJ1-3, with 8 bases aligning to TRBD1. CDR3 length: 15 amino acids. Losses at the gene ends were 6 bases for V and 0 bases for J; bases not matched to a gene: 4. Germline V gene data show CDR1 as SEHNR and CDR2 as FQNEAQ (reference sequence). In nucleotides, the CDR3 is TGTGCCAGCAGTTCAACAGGGGGCTCTGGAAACACCATATATTTT. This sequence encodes CASSSTGGSGNTIYF.

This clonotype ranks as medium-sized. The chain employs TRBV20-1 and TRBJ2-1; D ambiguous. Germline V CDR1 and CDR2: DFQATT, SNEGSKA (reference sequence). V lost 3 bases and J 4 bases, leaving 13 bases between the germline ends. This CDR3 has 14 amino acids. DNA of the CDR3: TGCAGTGCTAGTTTGTCTGCTGGGTACAATGAGCAGTTCTTC. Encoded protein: CSASLSAGYNEQFF.

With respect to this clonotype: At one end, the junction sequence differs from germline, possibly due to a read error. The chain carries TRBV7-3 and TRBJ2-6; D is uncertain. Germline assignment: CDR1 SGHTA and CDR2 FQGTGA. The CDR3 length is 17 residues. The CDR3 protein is CVSSLERVGTGANVLTF. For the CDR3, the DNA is TGTGTCAGCAGCTTAGAACGGGTGGGCACAGGGGCCAACGTCCTGACTTTC. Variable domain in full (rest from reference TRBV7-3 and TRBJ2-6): GAGVSQTPSNKVTEKGKYVELRCDPISGHTALYWYRQSLGQGPEFLIYFQGTGAADDSGLPNDRFFAVRPEGSVSTLKIQRTERGDSAVYLCVSSLERVGTGANVLTFGAGSRLTVL.

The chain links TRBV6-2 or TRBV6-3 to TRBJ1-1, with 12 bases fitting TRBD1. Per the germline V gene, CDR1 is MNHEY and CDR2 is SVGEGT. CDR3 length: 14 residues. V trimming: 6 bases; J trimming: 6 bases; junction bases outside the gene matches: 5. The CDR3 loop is CASSLGTGGSEAFF. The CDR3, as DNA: TGTGCCAGCAGCCTGGGGACAGGGGGCTCTGAAGCTTTCTTT.

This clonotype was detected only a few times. DNA of the CDR3: TGCAGTGCTAGTTCGGCTAGCGGGGGTTCCTACGAGCAGTACTTC. Protein product: CSASSASGGSYEQYF. The chain combines TRBV20-1 with TRBJ2-7, with 10 bases lining up with TRBD2. J lost 1 base, V lost 3 bases, and 6 bases had no gene match. Germline V gene sequence: CDR1 DFQATT, CDR2 SNEGSKA (reference sequence). There are 15 residues in the CDR3.

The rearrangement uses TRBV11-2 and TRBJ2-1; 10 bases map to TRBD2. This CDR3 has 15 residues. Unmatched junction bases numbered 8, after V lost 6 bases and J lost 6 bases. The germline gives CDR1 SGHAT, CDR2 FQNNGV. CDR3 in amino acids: CASRVGLAEGNEQFF. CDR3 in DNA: TGTGCCAGCAGAGTTGGACTAGCGGAGGGCAATGAGCAGTTCTTC.

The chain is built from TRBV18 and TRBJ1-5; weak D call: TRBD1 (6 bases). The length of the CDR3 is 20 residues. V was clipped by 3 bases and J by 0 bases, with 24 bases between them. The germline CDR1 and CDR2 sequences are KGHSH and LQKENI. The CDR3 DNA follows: TGTGCCAGCTCACCGGGGGCAAGCCGTCCACAAACGTATAGCAATCAGCCCCAGCATTTT. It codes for CASSPGASRPQTYSNQPQHF.

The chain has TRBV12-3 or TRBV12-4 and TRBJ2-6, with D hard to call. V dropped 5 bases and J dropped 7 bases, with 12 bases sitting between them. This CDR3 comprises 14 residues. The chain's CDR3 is CASSLTRAANVLTF. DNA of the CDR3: TGTGCCAGCAGTCTCACAAGGGCCGCCAACGTCCTGACTTTC.

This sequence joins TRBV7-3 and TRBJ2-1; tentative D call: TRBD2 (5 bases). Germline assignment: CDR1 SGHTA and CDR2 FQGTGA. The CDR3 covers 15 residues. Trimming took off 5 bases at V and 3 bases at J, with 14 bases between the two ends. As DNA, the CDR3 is TGTGCCAGCAGCCCCCAGTCTGGACTCTACAATGAGCAGTTCTTC. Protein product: CASSPQSGLYNEQFF.

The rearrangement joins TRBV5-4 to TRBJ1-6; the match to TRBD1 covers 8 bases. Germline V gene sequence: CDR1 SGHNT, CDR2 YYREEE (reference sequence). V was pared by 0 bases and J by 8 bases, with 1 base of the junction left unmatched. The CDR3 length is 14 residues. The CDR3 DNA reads TGTGCCAGCAGCTTGGGGGACAGGCATTCACCCCTCCACTTT. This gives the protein CASSLGDRHSPLHF.

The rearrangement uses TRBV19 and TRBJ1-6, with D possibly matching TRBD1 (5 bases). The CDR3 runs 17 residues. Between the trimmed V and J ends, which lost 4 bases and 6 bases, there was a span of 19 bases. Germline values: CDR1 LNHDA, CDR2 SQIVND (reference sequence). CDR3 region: CASSRDSWQGGNSPLHF. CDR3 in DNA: TGTGCCAGTAGTAGAGACAGTTGGCAAGGAGGTAATTCACCCCTCCACTTT.

CDR3 coding DNA: TGTGCCAGCACACCCCCGGGTTTAGAGACCCAGTACTTC. Encoded protein: CASTPPGLETQYF. The chain links TRBV6-1 to TRBJ2-5; D is unresolved. CDR3 size: 13 residues. V was pared by 7 bases and J by 4 bases, with 13 bases between. Germline CDR1 and CDR2: MNHNS and SASEGT.

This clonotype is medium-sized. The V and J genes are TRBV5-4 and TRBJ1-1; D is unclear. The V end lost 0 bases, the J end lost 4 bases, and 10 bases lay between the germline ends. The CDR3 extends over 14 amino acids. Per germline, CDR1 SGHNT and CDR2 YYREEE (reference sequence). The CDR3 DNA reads TGTGCCAGCAGCTTGGAACGGGCCGTCACTGAAGCTTTCTTT. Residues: CASSLERAVTEAFF.

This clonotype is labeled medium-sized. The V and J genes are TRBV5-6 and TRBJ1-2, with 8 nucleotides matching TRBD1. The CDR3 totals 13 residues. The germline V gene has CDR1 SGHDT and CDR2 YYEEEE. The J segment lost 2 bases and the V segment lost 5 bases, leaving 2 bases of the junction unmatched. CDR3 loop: CASSWTGNYGYTF. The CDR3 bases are TGTGCCAGCAGTTGGACAGGGAACTATGGCTACACCTTC.

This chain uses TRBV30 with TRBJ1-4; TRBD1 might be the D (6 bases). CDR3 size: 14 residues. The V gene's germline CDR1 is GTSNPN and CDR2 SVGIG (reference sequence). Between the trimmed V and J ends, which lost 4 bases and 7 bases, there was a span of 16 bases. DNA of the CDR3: TGTGCCTGGACTTCAATGGGGGGCTTTGAAAAACTGTTTTTT. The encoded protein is CAWTSMGGFEKLFF.

The CDR3 reads CASSERPTSEQYF. CDR3 DNA: TGTGCCAGCAGTGAAAGGCCAACCAGCGAGCAGTACTTC. V and J are TRBV2 and TRBJ2-7, with D hard to call. Germline CDR1 and CDR2: SNHLY and FYNNEI. The V and J ends lost 2 bases and 6 bases respectively, with 11 bases between them. The CDR3 runs to 13 residues.